Given below is one T cell receptor beta chain in context. PCR was performed a second time for about 6 to 12 cycles using a sample-barcoded 5' primer and a J-beta primer mix. All samples yielded 2.5 million or more CDR3-containing paired-end reads. A single record per CDR3 protein comes from TCRdb applying MiXCR to the 5' RACE reads. The sample contains about 720,000 distinct CDR3 sequences, approximately 25% of which appear only once. This sample was included in a study of blood T cells in healthy people across ages. These data also featured in a second study, about T cells of mothers and their children. Per that study: Whatever RNA was extracted went entirely into cDNA synthesis, at roughly 1.5 ug per 15 ul. The study obtained over 9 million TCR beta CDR3 reads per mother and some 3 million per child.

Sequenced input: blood. The clonotype was recovered from a boy aged 5-17 years in good health.

The CDR3 coding sequence is TGTGCCAGCAGTGAAAGGACTAGCGGGAGGGAAGAGACCCAGTACTTC. This gives the protein CASSERTSGREETQYF. The chain carries TRBV25-1 and TRBJ2-5; TRBD2 agrees at 15 bases. The CDR3 spans 16 residues. Per the germline V gene, CDR1 is MGHDK and CDR2 is SYGVNS. V was clipped by 2 bases and J by 3 bases; unmatched bases: 1.